This T cell receptor (beta chain) originates from a study of PD-1 blockade in classical Hodgkin lymphoma. This CDR3 contains 13 residues. Looked up from germline, CDR1 is ENHRY and CDR2 is SYGVKD. The V gene lost 3 bases and the J gene lost 7 bases, with 9 bases spanning the gap. The table came from immunoSEQ multiplex PCR; TCRdb's copy has only in-frame clones and leaves some out. The repertoire holds about 44,000 clones, roughly two thirds seen once, with 3.1% in the top ten. Described time point: cycle 4 day 1 (C4D1), after more than five weeks of nivolumab. Relapses following autologous stem cell transplantation were seen in all patients, with brentuximab vedotin exposure varying.

Here the sequenced sample was peripheral blood mononuclear cells (PBMCs), taken before the fourth cycle of nivolumab. The chain has TRBV10-3 and TRBJ1-4; D perhaps matches TRBD1 (6 bases). The clonotype comes from a human donor with classical Hodgkin lymphoma. Here the CDR3 reads CAISEQGSEKLFF. Written as DNA, the CDR3 is TGTGCCATCAGTGAACAGGGTAGTGAAAAACTGTTTTTT.